Shown below are 5 T cell receptor beta chains from a single sample sequenced in a study of beta chain features in type 1 diabetes. All of the isolated RNA was reverse transcribed, so expressed TCRB transcripts were sequenced. TCRdb's table, derived via immunoSEQ multiplex PCR, lists solely in-frame clones and lacks some. The sample records about 360,000 clones, around 13% being singletons. Sample: naive CD4+ T cells from blood. These receptors were taken from a man between 18 and 35 years old in good health.

The J gene is TRBJ1-2, the V gene TRBV28, with D maybe TRBD1 (6 bases). CDR1 is MDHEN, CDR2 SYDVKM, per germline. The CDR3 is 16 residues long. V was cut by 6 bases and J by 6 bases, with 23 bases left in between. CDR3 region: CASRHSGTIFGDGYTF. The CDR3 bases are TGTGCCAGCAGACATTCCGGGACAATCTTCGGGGATGGCTACACCTTC.

This clone has a handful of counts. The chain employs TRBV27 and TRBJ1-1; D perhaps matches TRBD1 (6 bases). The CDR3 is made up of 13 amino acids. Germline-derived CDR1 and CDR2 are MNHEY and SMNVEV (reference sequence). V was shortened by 3 bases and J by 4 bases, with 9 bases between the two germline ends. CDR3 sequence: CASSFNRATEAFF. The CDR3 DNA sequence: TGTGCCAGCAGTTTTAACAGGGCCACTGAAGCTTTCTTT.

The rearrangement uses TRBV28 and TRBJ2-5; 10 nucleotides agree with TRBD1. The trim removed 6 bases at V and 4 bases at J, leaving 17 bases unmatched. Germline V lookup: CDR1 MDHEN, CDR2 SYDVKM. The CDR3 has 18 amino acids. The CDR3 loop reads CASSATPAGTGDPETQYF. The CDR3 DNA is TGTGCCAGCAGCGCTACTCCCGCCGGGACAGGGGATCCAGAGACCCAGTACTTC.

This clone was observed a handful of times. J is TRBJ2-1 and V is TRBV7-3, with TRBD1 matching 10 bases. The J segment lost 8 bases and the V segment lost 5 bases, leaving 6 bases of the junction unmatched. There are 14 residues in the CDR3. The V gene's germline CDR1 is SGHTA and CDR2 FQGTGA. The CDR3 loop reads CASSRDRGADEQFF. As DNA, the CDR3 is TGTGCCAGCAGCAGGGACAGGGGTGCGGATGAGCAGTTCTTC.

The chain joins TRBV5-4 to TRBJ1-6; 10 nucleotides match TRBD1. Trimming removed 4 bases from V and 10 bases from J; junction bases left unmatched: 5. Germline values: CDR1 SGHNT, CDR2 YYREEE (reference sequence). This CDR3 spans 14 amino acids. The CDR3 region has the DNA TGTGCCAGCAGCGAGACAGGGGGCGGGTCACCCCTCCACTTT. Translating it yields CASSETGGGSPLHF.